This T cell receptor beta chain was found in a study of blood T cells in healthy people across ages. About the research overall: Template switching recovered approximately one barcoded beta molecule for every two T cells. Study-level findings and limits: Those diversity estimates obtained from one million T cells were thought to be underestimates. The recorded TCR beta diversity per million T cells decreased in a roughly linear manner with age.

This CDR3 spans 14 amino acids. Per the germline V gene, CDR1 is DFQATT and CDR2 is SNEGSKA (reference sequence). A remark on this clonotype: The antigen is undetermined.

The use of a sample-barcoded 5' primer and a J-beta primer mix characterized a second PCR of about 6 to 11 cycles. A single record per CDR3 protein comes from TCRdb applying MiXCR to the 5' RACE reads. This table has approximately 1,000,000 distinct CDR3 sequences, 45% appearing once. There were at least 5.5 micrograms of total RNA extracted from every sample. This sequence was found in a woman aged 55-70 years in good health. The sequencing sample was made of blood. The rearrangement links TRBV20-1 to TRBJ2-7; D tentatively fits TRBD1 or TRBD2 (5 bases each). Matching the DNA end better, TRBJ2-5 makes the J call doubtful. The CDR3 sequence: CSASWGSALETQYF. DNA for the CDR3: TGCAGTGCTAGCTGGGGGAGCGCGTTAGAGACCCAGTACTTC.